Below are 18 T cell receptor beta chains sequenced from a single sample in a study of vaccination and CD4 T cells after COVID-19. With the Oncomine TCR Beta short-read assay, DNA from cultured CD4+ T cells was sequenced. From the PCR reads, TCRdb called clonotypes with MiXCR, one entry per CDR3 protein. The sample lists 12,000 to 15,000 distinct CDR3 sequences; roughly 50% were seen once. This sample's treatment: approximately 9-day PBMC culture with coronavirus spike peptide pools or control peptides (ViraFEST assay). For these receptors, no antigen is known. The sequenced sample was CD4+ T cells from blood, cultured in vitro. The receptor source for this set is a human donor who had recovered from COVID-19.

This rearrangement joins TRBV2 to TRBJ1-2; weak D call: TRBD1 (5 bases). Per germline, CDR1 SNHLY and CDR2 FYNNEI. Trimming stripped 10 bases from V and 8 bases from J, with 20 bases between. This CDR3 region has 13 residues. This CDR3 reads CATPRRAGKGYTF. The CDR3 DNA sequence: TGTGCCACCCCTAGGCGGGCAGGGAAAGGCTACACCTTC.

This clonotype came up a few times. V gene TRBV24-1 combines with J gene TRBJ2-2; 10 bases fit TRBD1. V shed 4 bases and J 3 bases; nucleotides not matched to a gene: 4. The CDR3 consists of 16 residues. Germline V CDR1 and CDR2: KGHDR, SFDVKD. The CDR3 is CATSDPGTGDTGELFF. In nucleotides, the CDR3 is TGTGCCACCAGTGACCCCGGGACAGGGGACACCGGGGAGCTGTTTTTT.

This chain connects TRBV3-1 to TRBJ2-7; D remains ambiguous. The CDR3 runs to 14 residues. Looked up from germline, CDR1 is LGHDT and CDR2 is YNNKEL (reference sequence). Trimming removed 1 base from V and 3 bases from J, with 10 bases in between. The CDR3 nucleotides read TGTGCCAGCAGCCAAGGGCTAGATTACTACGAGCAGTACTTC. It specifies CASSQGLDYYEQYF.

This clonotype appeared a single time. The chain employs TRBV20-1 and TRBJ2-1; tentatively, D is TRBD1 or TRBD2 (5 bases each). V was pared by 3 bases and J by 15 bases, with 24 bases between. The CDR3 is 14 amino acids. Germline values: CDR1 DFQATT, CDR2 SNEGSKA (reference sequence). The CDR3 coding sequence is TGCAGTGCTAGGGATTACCGGGACCTCGGATCTAGGTTCTTC. This gives the protein CSARDYRDLGSRFF.

The chain links TRBV5-1 to TRBJ2-3; 8 positions match TRBD2. V was clipped by 1 base and J by 4 bases; unmatched bases: 11. This CDR3 is built from 17 residues. Germline CDR1 reads SGHRS; CDR2 reads YFSETQ. CDR3 DNA: TGCGCCAGCAGCTTGCTAGCGGGCCAGGGTGGGGCAGATACGCAGTATTTT. Amino acids: CASSLLAGQGGADTQYF.

This chain uses TRBV7-2 with TRBJ2-2; 8 bases are shared with TRBD1. Germline V gene data show CDR1 as SGHTA and CDR2 as FQGNSA. CDR3 length: 14 residues. V shed 5 bases and J 4 bases; nucleotides not matched to a gene: 3. This CDR3 is CASSPDRGTGELFF. In DNA, the CDR3 is TGTGCCAGCAGCCCCGACAGGGGCACCGGGGAGCTGTTTTTT.

V usage is TRBV20-1 and J usage is TRBJ1-1, with TRBD1 as a possible D gene (5 bases). In germline, CDR1 is DFQATT, CDR2 SNEGSKA (reference sequence). The CDR3 spans 14 residues. Between the trimmed V and J ends, which lost 0 bases and 6 bases, there was a span of 14 bases. CDR3: CSARDQGLGAEAFF. As DNA, the CDR3 is TGCAGTGCTAGAGATCAGGGCTTGGGGGCTGAAGCTTTCTTT.

The chain recombines TRBV7-2 with TRBJ2-3; 11 nucleotides align to TRBD2. The CDR3 sequence is 16 residues long. After removal of 5 bases from V and 4 bases from J, the junction contained 8 bases not matched to a gene. Germline CDR1 SGHTA, CDR2 FQGNSA. CDR3 sequence reads: CASSPLAGGGADTQYF. The CDR3 DNA reads TGTGCCAGCAGCCCCCTAGCGGGAGGAGGCGCAGATACGCAGTATTTT.

V gene TRBV10-3 combines with J gene TRBJ1-3; D is undetermined. Trimming took off 3 bases at V and 0 bases at J, with 6 bases between the two ends. The CDR3 is 14 amino acids. The germline V gene encodes CDR1 ENHRY and CDR2 SYGVKD. CDR3 bases: TGTGCCATCAGTGAAGGGAGCTCTGGAAACACCATATATTTT. It translates to CAISEGSSGNTIYF.

V and J are TRBV30 and TRBJ2-1; TRBD2 matches 9 bases. The V and J ends lost 2 bases and 9 bases, in that order; junction bases with no gene match: 8. Germline lookup yields CDR1 GTSNPN and CDR2 SVGIG (reference sequence). The CDR3 covers 14 residues. CDR3 sequence: CAWSSGLAGGEQFF. The CDR3 DNA sequence: TGTGCCTGGAGTTCGGGACTAGCTGGCGGTGAGCAGTTCTTC.

As DNA, the CDR3 is TGTGCCAGCAGCTTACGTGTACCGACAGGGGCCACAACGAACACTGAAGCTTTCTTT. It specifies CASSLRVPTGATTNTEAFF. The chain recombines TRBV7-6 with TRBJ1-1; 8 nucleotides line up with TRBD1. The CDR3 is made up of 19 amino acids. CDR1 is SGHVS and CDR2 is FNYEAQ in the germline V gene. V dropped 2 bases and J dropped 1; count of bases not matched to a gene: 15.

The chain carries TRBV20-1 and TRBJ1-4; 10 positions agree with TRBD1. Trimming cost V 5 bases and J 10 bases; bases outside gene matches: 10. The CDR3 consists of 14 residues. The germline V gene has CDR1 DFQATT and CDR2 SNEGSKA (reference sequence). The CDR3 loop is CSAEPGTGERKLFF. CDR3 bases: TGCAGTGCTGAGCCCGGGACAGGGGAGAGAAAACTGTTTTTT.

This clonotype was seen a handful of times. V and J are TRBV20-1 and TRBJ1-6; D perhaps matches TRBD1 (5 bases). CDR1 and CDR2 (germline): DFQATT, SNEGSKA (reference sequence). The V and J ends lost 7 bases and 10 bases respectively, with 20 bases between them. This CDR3 comprises 14 residues. In DNA, the CDR3 is TGCAGTGTCAGGGCGGGGCCCACGTCGTCACCCCTCCACTTT. This codes for CSVRAGPTSSPLHF.

This clonotype was observed a handful of times. The genes are TRBV3-1 and TRBJ1-2; TRBD1 matches 10 bases. V lost 0 bases, J lost 1 base, and 5 bases stayed unmatched. Germline loops: CDR1 LGHDT, CDR2 YNNKEL (reference sequence). The CDR3 is 17 amino acids. The chain's CDR3 is CASSQDATGGRNYGYTF. CDR3 bases: TGTGCCAGCAGCCAAGATGCGACAGGGGGCCGTAACTATGGCTACACCTTC.

This chain links TRBV20-1 with TRBJ1-5; the D gene is possibly TRBD1 (6 bases). V was shortened by 1 base and J by 1 base, with 20 bases between the two germline ends. Germline V lookup: CDR1 DFQATT, CDR2 SNEGSKA (reference sequence). CDR3 length: 18 amino acids. The CDR3 sequence: CSARVGGTGINSNQPQHF. Here the CDR3 DNA reads TGCAGTGCTAGAGTGGGTGGAACAGGGATTAACAGCAATCAGCCCCAGCATTTT.

The J gene is TRBJ1-2, the V gene TRBV28, with TRBD1 as a possible D gene (5 bases). CDR3 length equals 12 residues. Germline values: CDR1 MDHEN, CDR2 SYDVKM. Trimming took off 8 bases at V and 5 bases at J, with 12 bases between the two ends. Here the CDR3 DNA reads TGTGCCAGCCGCGGGGCGGGATATGGCTACACCTTC. Translated, it gives CASRGAGYGYTF.

The V call is TRBV5-1, the J call TRBJ2-6; D is perhaps TRBD1 or TRBD2 (7 bases each). The CDR3 covers 13 residues. Per the germline V gene, CDR1 is SGHRS and CDR2 is YFSETQ. Between the trimmed V and J ends, which lost 5 bases and 11 bases, there was a span of 14 bases. The CDR3, as DNA: TGCGCCAGCAGTTTACAGGGGAGGGACGTCCTGACTTTC. It yields the protein CASSLQGRDVLTF.

V gene TRBV27 combines with J gene TRBJ1-2; D not resolved. Trimming took 4 bases from V and 0 from J, leaving 12 bases between them. Germline assignment: CDR1 MNHEY and CDR2 SMNVEV (reference sequence). The CDR3 has 15 amino acids. CDR3 nucleotides: TGTGCCAGCAGTTCCGAGTTCACGTCTAACTATGGCTACACCTTC. Its translation is CASSSEFTSNYGYTF.